This T cell receptor beta chain was recovered during a study of blood T cell repertoires in COVID-19. Study information: Donors in the United States, Italy and Spain gave samples during acute or convalescent COVID-19. The analysed material was cDNA or gDNA that came from T cells, B-cell-depleted T cells, or PBMCs.

Categorization into cohorts depended on clinical history that participants reported. CDR1 is KGHSH and CDR2 is LQKENI in the germline V gene. This CDR3 contains 13 residues. J gave up 6 bases and V 6 bases, and 7 bases lay outside the gene matches. Per the study methods: Amplification of reference gene primers provided the estimated nucleated cell counts. Clones were read by immunoSEQ multiplex PCR, and TCRdb kept only the in-frame ones, dropping some. Clone size and V and J calls were adopted from that table, with D and trimming inferred from the DNA. Here the sample spans about 270,000 clones, 88% being singletons.

Sequences were obtained from PBMCs or T cells enriched from blood (not recorded which). The TCR sequence derives from a woman aged 55-70 years in a cohort exposed to, infected with or recovered from COVID-19 (not recorded which). The chain employs TRBV18 and TRBJ1-1, with 7 bases lining up with TRBD1. This CDR3 is CASSTNDRAEAFF. The CDR3 DNA reads as TGTGCCAGCTCGACAAACGACAGGGCTGAAGCTTTCTTT.